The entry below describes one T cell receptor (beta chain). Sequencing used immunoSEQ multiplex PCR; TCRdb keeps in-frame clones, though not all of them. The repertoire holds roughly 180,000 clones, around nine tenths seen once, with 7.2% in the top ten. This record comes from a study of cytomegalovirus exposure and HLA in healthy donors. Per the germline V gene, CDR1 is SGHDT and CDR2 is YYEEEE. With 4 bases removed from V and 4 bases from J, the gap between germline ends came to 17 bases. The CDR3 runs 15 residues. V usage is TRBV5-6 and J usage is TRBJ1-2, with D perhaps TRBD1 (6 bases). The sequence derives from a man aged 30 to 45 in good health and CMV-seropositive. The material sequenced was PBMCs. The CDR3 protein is CASSPSPQGFYGYTF. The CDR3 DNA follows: TGTGCCAGCAGCCCGAGCCCACAGGGTTTCTATGGCTACACCTTC.